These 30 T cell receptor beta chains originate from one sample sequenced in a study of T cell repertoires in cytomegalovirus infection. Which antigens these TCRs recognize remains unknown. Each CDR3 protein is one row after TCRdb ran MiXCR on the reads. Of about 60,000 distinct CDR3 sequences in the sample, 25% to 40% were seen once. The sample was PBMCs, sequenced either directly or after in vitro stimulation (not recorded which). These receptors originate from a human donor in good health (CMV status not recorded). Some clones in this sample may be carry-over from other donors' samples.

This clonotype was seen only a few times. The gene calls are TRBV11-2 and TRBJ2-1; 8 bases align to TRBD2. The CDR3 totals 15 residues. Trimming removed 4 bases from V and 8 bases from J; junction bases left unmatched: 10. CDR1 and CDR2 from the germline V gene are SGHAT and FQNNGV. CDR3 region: CASSSFQRETDEQFF. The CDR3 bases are TGTGCCAGCAGCTCGTTCCAGCGGGAGACCGATGAGCAGTTCTTC. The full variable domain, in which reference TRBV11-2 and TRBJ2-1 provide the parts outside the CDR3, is EAGVAQSPRYKIIEKRQSVAFWCNPISGHATLYWYQQILGQGPKLLIQFQNNGVVDDSQLPKDRFSAERLKGVDSTLKIQPAKLEDSAVYLCASSSFQRETDEQFFGPGTRLTVL.

The CDR3 DNA is TGCGCCAGCAGCGTCAATACAGGGGAAGGCCAGCCCCAGCATTTT. Translated, it gives CASSVNTGEGQPQHF. The J gene is TRBJ1-5, the V gene TRBV5-1; 7 bases agree with TRBD1. Germline V gene sequence: CDR1 SGHRS, CDR2 YFSETQ. The junction had 11 bases not matched to a gene; V was cut back by 4 bases and J by 7 bases. CDR3 size: 15 residues.

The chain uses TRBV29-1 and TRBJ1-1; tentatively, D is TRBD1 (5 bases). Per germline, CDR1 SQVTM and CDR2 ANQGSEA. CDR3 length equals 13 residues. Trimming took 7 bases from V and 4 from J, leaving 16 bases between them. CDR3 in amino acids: CSGGGRWSTEAFF. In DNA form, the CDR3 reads TGCAGCGGCGGGGGGAGATGGAGCACTGAAGCTTTCTTT.

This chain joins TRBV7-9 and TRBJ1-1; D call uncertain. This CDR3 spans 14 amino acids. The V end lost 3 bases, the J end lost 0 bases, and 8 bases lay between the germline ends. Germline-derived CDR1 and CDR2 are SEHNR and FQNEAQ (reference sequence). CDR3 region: CASSFGSMNTEAFF. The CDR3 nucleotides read TGTGCCAGCAGCTTCGGATCGATGAACACTGAAGCTTTCTTT.

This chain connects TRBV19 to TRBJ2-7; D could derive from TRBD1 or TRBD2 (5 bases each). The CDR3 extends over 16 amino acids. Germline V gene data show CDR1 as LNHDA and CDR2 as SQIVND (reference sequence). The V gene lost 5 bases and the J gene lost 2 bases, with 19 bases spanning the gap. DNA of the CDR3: TGTGCCAGTAGTGGGGAAATAGGGACCCGGGCCTACGAGCAGTACTTC. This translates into CASSGEIGTRAYEQYF.

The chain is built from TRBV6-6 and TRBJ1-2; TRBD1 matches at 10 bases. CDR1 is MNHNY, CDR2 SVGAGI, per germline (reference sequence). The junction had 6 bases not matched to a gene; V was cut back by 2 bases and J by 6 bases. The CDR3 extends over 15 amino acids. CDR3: CASSYGDRGGNGYTF. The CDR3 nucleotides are TGTGCCAGCAGTTACGGGGACAGGGGAGGAAATGGCTACACCTTC.

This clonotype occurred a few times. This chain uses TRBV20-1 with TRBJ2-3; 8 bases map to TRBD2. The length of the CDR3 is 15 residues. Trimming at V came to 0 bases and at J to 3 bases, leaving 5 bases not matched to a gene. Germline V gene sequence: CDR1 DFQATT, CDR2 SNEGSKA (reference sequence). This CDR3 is CSARDGSGTTDTQYF. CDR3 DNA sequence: TGCAGTGCTAGAGACGGTAGCGGGACAACAGATACGCAGTATTTT.

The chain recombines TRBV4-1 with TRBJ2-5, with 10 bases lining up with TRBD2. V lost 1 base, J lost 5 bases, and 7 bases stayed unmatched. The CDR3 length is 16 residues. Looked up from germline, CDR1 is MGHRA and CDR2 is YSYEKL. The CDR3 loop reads CASSQAPSGGPETQYF. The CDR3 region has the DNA TGCGCCAGCAGCCAAGCCCCTAGCGGGGGCCCGGAGACCCAGTACTTC.

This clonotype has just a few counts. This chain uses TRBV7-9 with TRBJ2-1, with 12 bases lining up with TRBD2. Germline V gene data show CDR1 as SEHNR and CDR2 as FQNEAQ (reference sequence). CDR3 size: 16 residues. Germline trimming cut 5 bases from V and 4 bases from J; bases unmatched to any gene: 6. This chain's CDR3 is CASSPTSGGKYNEQFF. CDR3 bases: TGTGCCAGCAGCCCGACTAGCGGGGGAAAATACAATGAGCAGTTCTTC.

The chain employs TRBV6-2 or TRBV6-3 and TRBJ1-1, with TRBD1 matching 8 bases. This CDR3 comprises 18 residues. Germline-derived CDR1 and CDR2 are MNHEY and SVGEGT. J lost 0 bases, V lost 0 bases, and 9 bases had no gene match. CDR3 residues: CASSYSGRGLAVNTEAFF. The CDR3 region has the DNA TGTGCCAGCAGTTACTCAGGCAGGGGGCTGGCGGTGAACACTGAAGCTTTCTTT.

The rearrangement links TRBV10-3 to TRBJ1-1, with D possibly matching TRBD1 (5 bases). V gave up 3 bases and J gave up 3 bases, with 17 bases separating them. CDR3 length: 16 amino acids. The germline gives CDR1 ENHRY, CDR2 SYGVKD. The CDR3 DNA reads TGTGCCATCAGTGACCCCGGGGCAGCACCGGACACTGAAGCTTTCTTT. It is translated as CAISDPGAAPDTEAFF.

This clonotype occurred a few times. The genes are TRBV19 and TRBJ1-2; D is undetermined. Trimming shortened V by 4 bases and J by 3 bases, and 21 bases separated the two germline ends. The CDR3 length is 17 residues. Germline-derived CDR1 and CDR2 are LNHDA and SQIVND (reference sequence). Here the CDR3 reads CASSNSEKFGAHYGYTF. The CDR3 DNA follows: TGTGCCAGTAGTAACTCAGAAAAATTCGGAGCCCACTATGGCTACACCTTC.

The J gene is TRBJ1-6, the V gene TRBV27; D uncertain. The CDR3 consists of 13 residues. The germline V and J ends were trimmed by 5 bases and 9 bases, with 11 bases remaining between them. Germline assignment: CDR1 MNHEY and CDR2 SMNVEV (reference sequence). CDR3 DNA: TGTGCCAGCAGTCTTGATCTAGGTTCACCCCTCCACTTT. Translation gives CASSLDLGSPLHF.

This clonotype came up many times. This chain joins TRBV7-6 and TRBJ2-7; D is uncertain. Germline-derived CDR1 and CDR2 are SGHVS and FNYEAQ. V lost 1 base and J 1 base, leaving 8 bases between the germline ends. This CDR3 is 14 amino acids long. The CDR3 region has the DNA TGTGCCAGCAGCTTAGGTTTAGGGTCCTACGAGCAGTACTTC. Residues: CASSLGLGSYEQYF.

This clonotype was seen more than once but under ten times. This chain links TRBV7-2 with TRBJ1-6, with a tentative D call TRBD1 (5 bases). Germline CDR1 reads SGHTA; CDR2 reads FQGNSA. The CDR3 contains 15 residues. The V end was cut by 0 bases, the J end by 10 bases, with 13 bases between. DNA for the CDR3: TGTGCCAGCAGCTTAGCCTCAGGGTTCGGCTCACCCCTCCACTTT. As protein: CASSLASGFGSPLHF.

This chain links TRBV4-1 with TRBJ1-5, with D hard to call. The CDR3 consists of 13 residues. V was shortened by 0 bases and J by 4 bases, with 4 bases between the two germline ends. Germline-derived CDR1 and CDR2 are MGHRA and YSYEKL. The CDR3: CASSQDRNQPQHF. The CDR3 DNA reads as TGCGCCAGCAGCCAAGACCGAAATCAGCCCCAGCATTTT.

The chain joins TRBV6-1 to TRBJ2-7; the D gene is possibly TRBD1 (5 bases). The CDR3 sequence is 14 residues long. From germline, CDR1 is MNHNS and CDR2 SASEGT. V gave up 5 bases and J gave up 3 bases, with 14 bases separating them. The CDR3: CASSLSQGFYEQYF. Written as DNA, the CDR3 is TGTGCCAGCAGTCTATCTCAGGGATTCTACGAGCAGTACTTC.

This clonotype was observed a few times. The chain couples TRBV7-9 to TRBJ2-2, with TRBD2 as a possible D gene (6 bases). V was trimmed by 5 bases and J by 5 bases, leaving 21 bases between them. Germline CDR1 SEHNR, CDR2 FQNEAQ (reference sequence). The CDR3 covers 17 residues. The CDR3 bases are TGTGCCAGCAGCCCTCATAAGGGACTTCAATTTACCGGGGAGCTGTTTTTT. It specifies CASSPHKGLQFTGELFF.

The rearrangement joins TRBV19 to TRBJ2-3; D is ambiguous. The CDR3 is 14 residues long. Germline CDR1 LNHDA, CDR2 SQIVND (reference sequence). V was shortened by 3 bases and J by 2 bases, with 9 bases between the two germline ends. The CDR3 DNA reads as TGTGCCAGTAGTATCGACCTATCCACAGATACGCAGTATTTT. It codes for CASSIDLSTDTQYF.

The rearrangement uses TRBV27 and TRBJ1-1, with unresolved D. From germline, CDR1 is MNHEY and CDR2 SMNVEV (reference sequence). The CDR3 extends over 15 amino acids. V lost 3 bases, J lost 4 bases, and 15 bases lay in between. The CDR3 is CASSFDWRVSTEAFF. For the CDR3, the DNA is TGTGCCAGCAGTTTTGATTGGAGGGTCAGCACTGAAGCTTTCTTT.

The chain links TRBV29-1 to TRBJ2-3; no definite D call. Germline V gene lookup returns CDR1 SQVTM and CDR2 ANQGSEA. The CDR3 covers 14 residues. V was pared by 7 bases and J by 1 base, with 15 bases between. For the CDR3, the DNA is TGCAGCGCTGCAAAGGTTGCCGGCACAGATACGCAGTATTTT. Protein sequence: CSAAKVAGTDTQYF.

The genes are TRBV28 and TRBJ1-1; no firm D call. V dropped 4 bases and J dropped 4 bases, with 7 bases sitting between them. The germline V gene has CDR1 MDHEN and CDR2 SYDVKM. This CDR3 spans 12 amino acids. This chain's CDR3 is CASSSASTEAFF. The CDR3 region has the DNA TGTGCCAGCAGTTCCGCCAGCACTGAAGCTTTCTTT.

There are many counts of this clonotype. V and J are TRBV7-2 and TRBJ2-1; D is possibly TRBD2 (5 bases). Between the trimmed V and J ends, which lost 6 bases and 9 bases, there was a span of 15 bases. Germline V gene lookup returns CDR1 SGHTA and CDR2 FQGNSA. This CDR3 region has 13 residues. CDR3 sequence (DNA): TGTGCCAGCAGTCACGACTATGCCCTTGAGCAGTTCTTC. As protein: CASSHDYALEQFF.

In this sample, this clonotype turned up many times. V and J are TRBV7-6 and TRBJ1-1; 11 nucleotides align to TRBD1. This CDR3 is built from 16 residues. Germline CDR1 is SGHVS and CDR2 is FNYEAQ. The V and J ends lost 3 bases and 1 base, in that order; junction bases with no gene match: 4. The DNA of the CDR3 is TGTGCCAGCAGCTTTGGGACAGGGGGTTCGAACACTGAAGCTTTCTTT. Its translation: CASSFGTGGSNTEAFF.

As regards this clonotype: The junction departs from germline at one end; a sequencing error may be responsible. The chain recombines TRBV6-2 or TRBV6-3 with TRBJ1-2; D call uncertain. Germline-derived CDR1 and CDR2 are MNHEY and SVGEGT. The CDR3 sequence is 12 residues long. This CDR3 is CASGDRRRETPF. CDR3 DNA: TGTGCCAGCGGCGATCGCCGTCGGGAGACCCCCTTC.

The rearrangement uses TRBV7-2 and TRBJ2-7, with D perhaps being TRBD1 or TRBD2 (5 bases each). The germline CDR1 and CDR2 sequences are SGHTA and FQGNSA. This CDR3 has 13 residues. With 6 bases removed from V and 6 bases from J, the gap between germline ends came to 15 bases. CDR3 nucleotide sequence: TGTGCCAGCAGGGGGTCGGGGCCGCGCGAGCAGTACTTC. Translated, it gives CASRGSGPREQYF. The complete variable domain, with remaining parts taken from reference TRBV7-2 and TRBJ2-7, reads GAGVSQSPSNKVTEKGKDVELRCDPISGHTALYWYRQSLGQGLEFLIYFQGNSAPDKSGLPSDRFSAERTGGSVSTLTIQRTQQEDSAVYLCASRGSGPREQYFGPGTRLTVT.

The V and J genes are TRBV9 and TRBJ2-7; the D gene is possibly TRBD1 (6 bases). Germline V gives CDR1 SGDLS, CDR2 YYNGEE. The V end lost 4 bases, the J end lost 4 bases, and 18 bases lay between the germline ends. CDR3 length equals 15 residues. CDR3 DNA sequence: TGTGCCAGCAGCCCGTACCGGGACATTAGGTACGAGCAGTACTTC. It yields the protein CASSPYRDIRYEQYF.

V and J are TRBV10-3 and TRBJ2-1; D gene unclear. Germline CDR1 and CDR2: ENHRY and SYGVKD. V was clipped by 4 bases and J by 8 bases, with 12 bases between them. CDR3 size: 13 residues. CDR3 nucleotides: TGTGCCATCAGTGTTTCCCAAGGCGATGAGCAGTTCTTC. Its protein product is CAISVSQGDEQFF.

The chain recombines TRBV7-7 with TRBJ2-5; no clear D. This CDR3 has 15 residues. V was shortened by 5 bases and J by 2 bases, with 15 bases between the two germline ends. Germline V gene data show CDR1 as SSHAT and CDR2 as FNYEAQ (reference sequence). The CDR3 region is CASSRFSSIQETQYF. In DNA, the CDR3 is TGTGCCAGCAGCAGATTCTCGAGTATTCAAGAGACCCAGTACTTC.

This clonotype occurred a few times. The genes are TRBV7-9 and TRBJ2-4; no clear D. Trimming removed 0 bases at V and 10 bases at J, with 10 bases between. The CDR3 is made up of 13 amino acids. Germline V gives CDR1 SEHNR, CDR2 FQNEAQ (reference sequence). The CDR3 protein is CASSLAFPDIQYF. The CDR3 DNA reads TGTGCCAGCAGCTTAGCCTTCCCGGATATTCAGTACTTC.